These T cell receptor beta chains were read from a single sample in a study of early T cells in non-severe SARS-CoV-2 infection. Each CDR3 protein gets one entry after TCRdb re-called the 5' RACE reads with MiXCR. The sample contains 90,000 to 120,000 distinct CDR3 sequences, 9.5% to 13% of which appear only once. Sample: whole blood. The source of these receptors is an adult who was a healthcare worker with PCR-confirmed SARS-CoV-2 infection or an uninfected control (not recorded which). Both conserved end residues are part of each CDR3. D genes are given only for firm matches. Size values are once, few and many counts, or a class for expanded clones, and some rows have none.

length	J	V	D	size	DNA	CDR3
14	TRBJ2-2	TRBV5-8	.	.	TGTGCCAGCAGCCACCGAGGGAACACCGGGGAGCTGTTTTTT	CASSHRGNTGELFF
13	TRBJ2-1	TRBV7-3	.	many	TGTGCCAGCAGCTTAAGCTACTACAATGAGCAGTTCTTC	CASSLSYYNEQFF
16	TRBJ2-1	TRBV5-1	TRBD2	few	TGCGCCAGCAGCTTTGAGCGGGGGACCCTTGGGAATGAGCAGTTCTTC	CASSFERGTLGNEQFF
16	TRBJ2-2	TRBV24-1	TRBD1	few	TGTGCCACCAGTGACCCCGGGACAGCGAACACCGGGGAGCTGTTTTTT	CATSDPGTANTGELFF
15	TRBJ1-3	TRBV12-5	TRBD1	many	TGTGCTAGTGGTTGGACAGGGGGAAGTGGAAACACCATATATTTT	CASGWTGGSGNTIYF
15	TRBJ2-2	TRBV7-3	.	few	TGTGCCAGCAGCCCCCACAGGGCGAACACCGGGGAGCTGTTTTTT	CASSPHRANTGELFF
16	TRBJ2-3	TRBV11-3	TRBD2	few	TGTGCCAGCAGCCCCGGGACTAGCGGGGGTGCAGATACGCAGTATTTT	CASSPGTSGGADTQYF
17	TRBJ2-3	TRBV7-6	TRBD2	many	TGTGCCAGCAGCTTAGTCCCTAGCGGGGGCATCACAGATACGCAGTATTTT	CASSLVPSGGITDTQYF
14	TRBJ1-4	TRBV5-4	TRBD1	many	TGTGCCAGCAGCCGACAGGGCGCCTCGGAAAAACTGTTTTTT	CASSRQGASEKLFF
17	TRBJ1-3	TRBV5-1	.	.	TGCGCCAGCAGCTTGAGGGCGGCCCCCGCGTCTGGAAACACCATATATTTT	CASSLRAAPASGNTIYF
18	TRBJ2-3	TRBV19	TRBD2	many	TGTGCCAGTGGGACAGGAGGACTAGCGGGGGGAAGCACAGATACGCAGTATTTT	CASGTGGLAGGSTDTQYF
15	TRBJ1-2	TRBV5-6	.	many	TGTGCCAGCACCTCCCTTCATCAGGGGAGCTATGGCTACACCTTC	CASTSLHQGSYGYTF
13	TRBJ2-1	TRBV20-1	.	.	TGCAGTGCGGCGGGCATTCTGAACAATGAGCAGTTCTTC	CSAAGILNNEQFF
15	TRBJ1-2	TRBV5-1	.	.	TGCGCCAGCAGCTTGGGGGACGGATCGTACTATGGCTACACCTTC	CASSLGDGSYYGYTF
11	TRBJ2-1	TRBV5-6	.	few	TGTGCCAGCAGCTTCGGAAATGAGCAGTTCTTC	CASSFGNEQFF
13	TRBJ1-5	TRBV7-2	.	few	TGTGCCAGCAGCTCCTATGCTAATCAGCCCCAGCATTTT	CASSSYANQPQHF
14	TRBJ2-7	TRBV19	TRBD1	few	TGTGCCAGTAGTATGATCGACAGGGATTACGAGCAGTACTTC	CASSMIDRDYEQYF
16	TRBJ2-1	TRBV5-6	.	few	TGTGCCAGCAGCTTCGGGACATTGAGCTCCTACAATGAGCAGTTCTTC	CASSFGTLSSYNEQFF
14	TRBJ1-5	TRBV18	TRBD1	many	TGTGCCAGCTCACAGGACAGGGAGATTCAGCCCCAGCATTTT	CASSQDREIQPQHF
15	TRBJ2-7	TRBV5-1	.	few	TGCGCCAGCAGCCCCTGGACGGGGCGCAGGTACGAGCAGTACTTC	CASSPWTGRRYEQYF
14	TRBJ1-5	TRBV6-6	TRBD1	many	TGTGCCAGCAGTTCCGGACAGGGAATACAGCCCCAGCATTTT	CASSSGQGIQPQHF
15	TRBJ2-3	TRBV6-5	.	.	TGTGCCAGCAGTTACCGTAGCGGACGCACAGATACGCAGTATTTT	CASSYRSGRTDTQYF
14	TRBJ1-2	TRBV25-1	.	many	TGTGCCAGCAGTGAGGTGGGAAAGAGCTATGGCTACACCTTC	CASSEVGKSYGYTF
14	TRBJ2-1	TRBV11-1	.	few	TGTGCCAGCAGCTTGGAAACAGGCCGCGATGAGCAGTTCTTC	CASSLETGRDEQFF
15	TRBJ2-3	TRBV12-3/TRBV12-4	TRBD2	many	TGTGCCAGCAGTCGAAGGGGAGCGGGGGGAGATACGCAGTATTTT	CASSRRGAGGDTQYF
14	TRBJ2-7	TRBV11-2	.	few	TGTGCCAGCAGCCCCCGGACAGCATCCTACGAGCAGTACTTC	CASSPRTASYEQYF
14	TRBJ1-1	TRBV20-1	.	few	TGCAGTGCGCCAGACCCCAAGGACAACACTGAAGCTTTCTTT	CSAPDPKDNTEAFF
13	TRBJ2-5	TRBV7-3	.	.	TGTGCCAGCAGCCGCGACAGGCAAGAGACCCAGTACTTC	CASSRDRQETQYF